A single sample gave rise to the 10 T cell receptor beta chains below, sequenced in a study of Ad26.COV2.S vaccination and SARS-CoV-2 variants. Assay used: immunoSEQ multiplex PCR; TCRdb lists only in-frame clones, some missing. Among about 350,000 clones listed, about 85% were seen once. Treatment indicated: around 19 received Ad26.COV2.S at low or high dose, single or two shots; 5 received placebo; per-sample allocation not given. Material that was analyzed had been drawn on day 63 after the first vaccine or placebo injection. The material sequenced was peripheral blood, taken in a trial of Ad26.COV2.S vaccine versus placebo. The receptors come from a person between 18 and 65 years old who received the Ad26.COV2.S COVID-19 vaccine or a placebo.

This chain connects TRBV19 to TRBJ1-2, with 7 bases lining up with TRBD1. CDR3 length: 15 amino acids. Germline CDR1 reads LNHDA; CDR2 reads SQIVND (reference sequence). Germline trimming cut 4 bases from V and 2 bases from J; bases unmatched to any gene: 7. In nucleotides, the CDR3 is TGTGCCAGTAGTACACCCACGACAGGGAACTATGGCTACACCTTC. This codes for CASSTPTTGNYGYTF.

The J gene is TRBJ2-7, the V gene TRBV5-1, with a possible D match to TRBD2 (6 bases). V lost 4 bases and J lost 5, with 16 bases in between. Germline CDR1 SGHRS, CDR2 YFSETQ. CDR3 length: 14 amino acids. DNA of the CDR3: TGCGCCAGCAGCCCGGGGGTGGGTCGTGACGAGCAGTACTTC. It is translated as CASSPGVGRDEQYF.

The V call is TRBV14, the J call TRBJ2-7; TRBD1 matches at 7 bases. With V trimmed by 5 bases and J by 7 bases, 14 bases remained unmatched. The CDR3 extends over 15 amino acids. Per germline, CDR1 SGHDN and CDR2 FVKESK. The CDR3 DNA sequence: TGTGCCAGCAGCTTACCGGGACAGAGGGTTTGGGAGCAGTACTTC. Its protein product is CASSLPGQRVWEQYF.

The chain joins TRBV19 to TRBJ2-1; 9 nucleotides align to TRBD2. V lost 2 bases, J lost 6 bases, and 5 bases stayed unmatched. This CDR3 spans 15 amino acids. In germline, CDR1 is LNHDA, CDR2 SQIVND (reference sequence). CDR3 in amino acids: CASSIPLAGSNEQFF. The CDR3, as DNA: TGTGCCAGTAGTATACCCCTAGCGGGAAGCAATGAGCAGTTCTTC.

CDR3 DNA: TGTGCAAGTCGCTTAGCGCGCGCGGCTGATACGCAGTATTTT. This sequence encodes CASRLARAADTQYF. V and J are TRBV12-2 and TRBJ2-3; TRBD2 is taken as the D call from the table, unchecked against the DNA. TRBV12-2 is a pseudogene locus. The CDR3 runs to 14 residues.

The V and J genes are TRBV12-5 and TRBJ2-2, with D perhaps TRBD1 (5 bases). This CDR3 comprises 16 residues. Trimming cost V 0 bases and J 4 bases, with 12 bases left between them. The germline gives CDR1 LGHNT, CDR2 FRNRAP. Here the CDR3 reads CASGLVLGQFTGELFF. For the CDR3, the DNA is TGTGCTAGTGGTTTGGTACTGGGGCAGTTCACCGGGGAGCTGTTTTTT. The variable domain in full, completed from reference TRBV12-5 and TRBJ2-2, reads DARVTQTPRHKVTEMGQEVTMRCQPILGHNTVFWYRQTMMQGLELLAYFRNRAPLDDSGMPKDRFSAEMPDATLATLKIQPSEPRDSAVYFCASGLVLGQFTGELFFGEGSRLTVL.

This clone was counted many times. The same CDR3 also results from other DNA sequences found in this sample. This chain's CDR3 is CSASPDQPQHF. CDR3 DNA sequence: TGCAGTGCTAGCCCTGATCAGCCCCAGCATTTT. The chain combines TRBV20-1 with TRBJ1-5, with no clear D. This CDR3 is 11 amino acids long. Trimming shortened V by 3 bases and J by 5 bases, and 5 bases separated the two germline ends. Germline V gives CDR1 DFQATT, CDR2 SNEGSKA (reference sequence).

This clone was counted a few times. The CDR3 is CASSQDQNQRQPQHF. The CDR3 DNA reads as TGCGCCAGCAGCCAAGATCAGAATCAAAGGCAGCCCCAGCATTTT. The chain has TRBV4-1 and TRBJ1-5; unclear D gene. V was cut by 0 bases and J by 7 bases, with 13 bases left in between. This CDR3 has 15 residues. Germline V lookup: CDR1 MGHRA, CDR2 YSYEKL.

The chain recombines TRBV6-5 with TRBJ2-7; TRBD1 aligns across 9 bases. The CDR3 is 15 residues long. The junction had 6 bases not matched to a gene; V was cut back by 4 bases and J by 2 bases. Germline values: CDR1 MNHEY, CDR2 SVGAGI. The chain's CDR3 is CASSFTDRGTYEQYF. In DNA form, the CDR3 reads TGTGCCAGCAGTTTCACGGACAGGGGAACCTACGAGCAGTACTTC.

This clone was counted once. The chain recombines TRBV19 with TRBJ1-5; D remains ambiguous. The CDR3 covers 15 residues. Trimming took off 3 bases at V and 1 base at J, with 10 bases between the two ends. Germline V gene data show CDR1 as LNHDA and CDR2 as SQIVND (reference sequence). CDR3 loop: CASSIGTRSNQPQHF. For the CDR3, the DNA is TGTGCCAGTAGTATTGGAACAAGGAGCAATCAGCCCCAGCATTTT.